Below are 30 T cell receptor beta chains sequenced from a single sample in a study of control samples from healthy donors and cancer patients. TCRdb's copy holds only in-frame clones and misses some; the assay was immunoSEQ multiplex PCR. The data contain under 85,000 clones, 93% of them singletons. The specimen sequenced was PBMCs. Receptor source: a woman aged 40 to 50 with lung cancer.

The V gene is TRBV5-8, the J gene TRBJ2-1; TRBD2 aligns across 8 bases. Germline V lookup: CDR1 SGHTS, CDR2 YDEGEE. This CDR3 region has 15 residues. The V and J ends lost 2 bases and 8 bases, in that order; junction bases with no gene match: 9. The CDR3, as DNA: TGTGCCAGCAGCTTCCCGGGGGGGCCTGGGGATGAGCAGTTCTTC. Translation: CASSFPGGPGDEQFF.

The chain carries TRBV9 and TRBJ2-1; D gene unclear. The CDR3 runs to 14 residues. The V gene lost 0 bases and the J gene lost 0 bases, with 4 bases spanning the gap. In germline, CDR1 is SGDLS, CDR2 YYNGEE. The CDR3 DNA reads TGTGCCAGCAGCGTAGGCAGCTCCTACAATGAGCAGTTCTTC. It specifies CASSVGSSYNEQFF.

The chain combines TRBV7-9 with TRBJ1-1, with 9 bases identical to TRBD1. Germline trimming cut 5 bases from V and 1 base from J; bases unmatched to any gene: 11. The CDR3 sequence is 17 residues long. The germline gives CDR1 SEHNR, CDR2 FQNEAQ (reference sequence). The CDR3 reads CASSPRDRVFENTEAFF. The CDR3 DNA reads as TGTGCCAGCAGCCCCCGGGACAGGGTGTTTGAGAACACTGAAGCTTTCTTT. Variable domain in full (rest from reference TRBV7-9 and TRBJ1-1): DTGVSQNPRHKITKRGQNVTFRCDPISEHNRLYWYRQTLGQGPEFLTYFQNEAQLEKSRLLSDRFSAERPKGSFSTLEIQRTEQGDSAMYLCASSPRDRVFENTEAFFGQGTRLTVV.

The chain links TRBV28 to TRBJ1-1, with unresolved D. Germline-derived CDR1 and CDR2 are MDHEN and SYDVKM. The length of the CDR3 is 16 residues. CDR3 coding DNA: TGTGGGACCCGAGTGGGGTCCCCCCAAGGGAACACTGAAGCTTTCTTT. Protein: CGTRVGSPQGNTEAFF.

The rearrangement joins TRBV24-1 to TRBJ2-2; a weak D match, TRBD1 (6 bases). The CDR3 length is 16 residues. Trimming took 4 bases from V and 1 from J, leaving 12 bases between them. The V gene's germline CDR1 is KGHDR and CDR2 SFDVKD. The CDR3, as DNA: TGTGCCACCAGTGACCCGAGGGACATGAACACCGGGGAGCTGTTTTTT. Protein: CATSDPRDMNTGELFF.

The rearrangement links TRBV28 to TRBJ2-7; D call uncertain. Trimming pared 6 bases from V and 3 bases from J, leaving 15 bases between. Germline loops: CDR1 MDHEN, CDR2 SYDVKM. CDR3 size: 14 residues. The CDR3 loop reads CASSSRAPGYEQYF. The CDR3 DNA reads TGTGCCAGCAGCTCGAGAGCCCCGGGCTACGAGCAGTACTTC.

This chain uses TRBV5-5 with TRBJ1-5; D may be TRBD1 (5 bases). The germline CDR1 and CDR2 sequences are SGHKS and YYEKEE (reference sequence). The CDR3 totals 16 residues. V was trimmed by 4 bases and J by 9 bases, leaving 23 bases between them. The CDR3 DNA reads TGTGCCAGCAGCACCGGACATCGAAATATATATTGGCCCCAGCATTTT. Its translation: CASSTGHRNIYWPQHF.

The gene calls are TRBV2 and TRBJ1-6; D gene ambiguous. From germline, CDR1 is SNHLY and CDR2 FYNNEI. The CDR3 totals 17 residues. With 3 bases removed from V and 2 bases from J, the gap between germline ends came to 14 bases. CDR3 sequence reads: CASSEEFLSPYNSPLHF. As DNA, the CDR3 is TGTGCCAGCAGTGAGGAATTTCTATCTCCCTATAATTCACCCCTCCACTTT.

The rearrangement links TRBV5-4 to TRBJ1-4; the match to TRBD1 covers 7 bases. J gave up 5 bases and V 0 bases, and 4 bases lay outside the gene matches. Germline CDR1 reads SGHNT; CDR2 reads YYREEE (reference sequence). The CDR3 covers 15 residues. CDR3 nucleotide sequence: TGTGCCAGCAGCTTGGGGGACAGAGAAAATGAAAAACTGTTTTTT. Translation: CASSLGDRENEKLFF.

This clone was recorded only once. The rearrangement joins TRBV11-2 to TRBJ1-1, with D unclear. Germline loops: CDR1 SGHAT, CDR2 FQNNGV. Trimming shortened V by 5 bases and J by 0 bases, and 10 bases separated the two germline ends. This CDR3 is built from 14 residues. CDR3 amino acids: CASSPYSLNTEAFF. DNA for the CDR3: TGTGCCAGCAGCCCCTACAGCTTGAACACTGAAGCTTTCTTT. Complete variable domain (other parts from reference TRBV11-2 and TRBJ1-1): EAGVAQSPRYKIIEKRQSVAFWCNPISGHATLYWYQQILGQGPKLLIQFQNNGVVDDSQLPKDRFSAERLKGVDSTLKIQPAKLEDSAVYLCASSPYSLNTEAFFGQGTRLTVV.

V and J are TRBV4-2 and TRBJ2-2; D gene ambiguous. Trimming pared 2 bases from V and 2 bases from J, leaving 9 bases between. Germline loops: CDR1 LGHNA, CDR2 YNFKEQ. CDR3 length: 15 residues. The DNA of the CDR3 is TGTGCCAGCAGCCAACAGGTCGTTAACACCGGGGAGCTGTTTTTT. As protein: CASSQQVVNTGELFF.

The rearrangement uses TRBV2 and TRBJ1-2; D perhaps matches TRBD1 (5 bases). Trimming took 4 bases from V and 7 from J, leaving 13 bases between them. Germline assignment: CDR1 SNHLY and CDR2 FYNNEI. This CDR3 is built from 13 residues. CDR3 sequence: CASSVGRGGGYTF. In nucleotides, the CDR3 is TGTGCCAGCAGTGTAGGGAGGGGTGGTGGCTACACCTTC.

CDR3 in amino acids: CASSPWTGTLANYGYTF. CDR3 DNA sequence: TGTGCCAGTAGTCCCTGGACAGGGACCTTAGCTAACTATGGCTACACCTTC. The chain combines TRBV19 with TRBJ1-2, with 8 bases identical to TRBD1. The ends lost 5 bases at V and 0 bases at J; junction bases unmatched: 11. Germline values: CDR1 LNHDA, CDR2 SQIVND (reference sequence). The CDR3 runs 17 residues.

The chain joins TRBV12-3 or TRBV12-4 to TRBJ2-1, with D unclear. This CDR3 spans 12 amino acids. Trimming took off 2 bases at V and 10 bases at J, with 9 bases between the two ends. The chain's CDR3 is CASSLLVDEQFF. The CDR3 DNA sequence: TGTGCCAGCAGTTTATTGGTGGACGAGCAGTTCTTC.

The chain is built from TRBV28 and TRBJ2-2; D possibly matches TRBD1 or TRBD2 (5 bases each). Germline CDR1 reads MDHEN; CDR2 reads SYDVKM. CDR3 size: 15 residues. V lost 5 bases and J lost 4, with 14 bases in between. CDR3 sequence reads: CASSPTRDGTGELFF. CDR3 DNA sequence: TGTGCCAGCAGTCCCACCAGGGACGGCACCGGGGAGCTGTTTTTT.

V is TRBV27 and J is TRBJ2-7; TRBD1 or TRBD2 may be the D gene (5 bases each). V was trimmed by 6 bases and J by 2 bases, leaving 11 bases between them. CDR1 and CDR2 from the germline V gene are MNHEY and SMNVEV (reference sequence). This CDR3 contains 13 residues. Here the CDR3 DNA reads TGTGCCAGCAGCCCCCGGGGCACCTACGAGCAGTACTTC. Amino acid sequence: CASSPRGTYEQYF.

J is TRBJ2-1 and V is TRBV7-8, with 8 bases aligning to TRBD2. Germline values: CDR1 SGHVS, CDR2 FQNEAQ. The J segment lost 8 bases and the V segment lost 4 bases, leaving 7 bases of the junction unmatched. The CDR3 sequence is 14 residues long. The CDR3 region is CASSSIGLADEQFF. The CDR3 DNA sequence: TGTGCCAGCAGCTCGATCGGACTAGCTGATGAGCAGTTCTTC.

The rearrangement uses TRBV24-1 and TRBJ2-5; a possible D gene is TRBD1 (6 bases). The CDR3 runs to 12 residues. V lost 7 bases to trimming and J lost 3 bases, with 8 bases between them. Germline-derived CDR1 and CDR2 are KGHDR and SFDVKD. CDR3 amino acids: CATSAGEETQYF. CDR3 nucleotide sequence: TGTGCCACCAGCGCAGGGGAAGAGACCCAGTACTTC.

The chain uses TRBV5-5 and TRBJ2-7; possible D gene TRBD1, 6 bases. This CDR3 has 12 residues. V shed 7 bases and J shed 6 bases, with 14 bases lying between them. From germline, CDR1 is SGHKS and CDR2 YYEKEE (reference sequence). CDR3 residues: CASDYTGTEQYF. The CDR3 DNA is TGTGCCAGCGACTACACAGGGACCGAGCAGTACTTC. The variable domain in full, with the rest retrieved from reference TRBV5-5 and TRBJ2-7, is DAGVTQSPTHLIKTRGQQVTLRCSPISGHKSVSWYQQVLGQGPQFIFQYYEKEERGRGNFPDRFSARQFPNYSSELNVNALLLGDSALYLCASDYTGTEQYFGPGTRLTVT.

The chain carries TRBV3-1 (or the pseudogene TRBV3-2) and TRBJ2-2, with 7 positions matching TRBD1. The CDR3 has 16 residues. The germline V gene encodes CDR1 LGHDT and CDR2 YNNKEL (reference sequence). After removal of 4 bases from V and 5 bases from J, the junction contained 10 bases not matched to a gene. CDR3 region: CASSPADRVVTGELFF. In nucleotides, the CDR3 is TGTGCCAGCAGCCCTGCCGACAGGGTAGTAACCGGGGAGCTGTTTTTT.

The chain couples TRBV6-2 or TRBV6-3 to TRBJ1-5; a possible D gene is TRBD1 (5 bases). This CDR3 is 15 amino acids long. The V end was cut by 5 bases, the J end by 0 bases, with 11 bases between. The V gene's germline CDR1 is MNHEY and CDR2 SVGEGT. CDR3 DNA: TGTGCCAGCAGTGATAGACAGCCTAGCAATCAGCCCCAGCATTTT. Translated, it gives CASSDRQPSNQPQHF.

The V call is TRBV21-1, the J call TRBJ1-5; the D segment call TRBD1 is taken from the table without a DNA check. TRBV21-1 is a known pseudogene. The CDR3 contains 19 residues. The CDR3 coding sequence is TGTGCCAGCAGCAAACCGATTCAAGCCCGGACAGCCTGCCGGCGGCCCCAGCATTTT. Translating it yields CASSKPIQARTACRRPQHF.

In its sample, this clone was seen once. The J gene is TRBJ2-5, the V gene TRBV7-9; perhaps TRBD1 as D (7 bases). Deletions cut 1 base from V and 2 bases from J, with 20 bases between. In germline, CDR1 is SEHNR, CDR2 FQNEAQ (reference sequence). CDR3 size: 18 residues. The DNA of the CDR3 is TGTGCCAGCAGCTTAGATGGGGGCAGGGGGGTAATACAAGAGACCCAGTACTTC. Protein: CASSLDGGRGVIQETQYF. Variable domain in full (rest from reference TRBV7-9 and TRBJ2-5): DTGVSQNPRHKITKRGQNVTFRCDPISEHNRLYWYRQTLGQGPEFLTYFQNEAQLEKSRLLSDRFSAERPKGSFSTLEIQRTEQGDSAMYLCASSLDGGRGVIQETQYFGPGTRLLVL.

The rearrangement links TRBV20-1 to TRBJ2-7, with TRBD2 matching 7 bases. After removal of 3 bases from V and 3 bases from J, the junction contained 11 bases not matched to a gene. The CDR3 sequence is 15 residues long. CDR1 is DFQATT and CDR2 is SNEGSKA in the germline V gene (reference sequence). The DNA for the CDR3 is TGCAGTGCTAGTTTCGGGGGACTAACTTTCTACGAGCAGTACTTC. Its translation is CSASFGGLTFYEQYF.

The CDR3 bases are TGTGCCAGCAGCTTAGCCGGGGAGCTGTTTTTT. It encodes CASSLAGELFF. The gene calls are TRBV7-3 and TRBJ2-2, with D hard to call. The CDR3 length is 11 residues. Trimming shortened V by 2 bases and J by 6 bases, and 1 base separated the two germline ends. CDR1 and CDR2 (germline): SGHTA, FQGTGA. The full variable domain, rest sourced from reference TRBV7-3 and TRBJ2-2, is GAGVSQTPSNKVTEKGKYVELRCDPISGHTALYWYRQSLGQGPEFLIYFQGTGAADDSGLPNDRFFAVRPEGSVSTLKIQRTERGDSAVYLCASSLAGELFFGEGSRLTVL.

The chain carries TRBV7-6 and TRBJ2-3, with 12 nucleotides matching TRBD2. Germline V lookup: CDR1 SGHVS, CDR2 FNYEAQ. CDR3 length: 17 residues. Trimming removed 5 bases from V and 6 bases from J; junction bases left unmatched: 12. CDR3 in DNA: TGTGCCAGCAGCCCCCCCACTAGCGGGGGGTTCCGGGATACGCAGTATTTT. Its protein is CASSPPTSGGFRDTQYF.

The CDR3 here is CASSAGTSGGNEQFF. CDR3 DNA sequence: TGTGCCAGCAGCGCCGGGACTAGCGGGGGGAATGAGCAGTTCTTC. The chain combines TRBV5-8 with TRBJ2-1; 15 bases agree with TRBD2. Looked up from germline, CDR1 is SGHTS and CDR2 is YDEGEE. The CDR3 runs to 15 residues. V lost 4 bases to trimming and J lost 7 bases; unmatched junction nucleotides: 3.

V is TRBV28 and J is TRBJ2-3; D might be TRBD2 (6 bases). The CDR3 extends over 16 amino acids. Germline CDR1 is MDHEN and CDR2 is SYDVKM. Trimming removed 6 bases at V and 2 bases at J, with 18 bases between. The CDR3 nucleotides are TGTGCCAGCAGCCCCCTGGAGCGGGCTTACACAGATACGCAGTATTTT. It translates to CASSPLERAYTDTQYF.

V usage is TRBV5-6 and J usage is TRBJ1-1; D remains unclear. V lost 1 base, J lost 1 base, and 11 bases lay in between. CDR1 is SGHDT, CDR2 YYEEEE, per germline. This CDR3 contains 15 residues. CDR3 protein: CASSLLQNPNTEAFF. The DNA of the CDR3 is TGTGCCAGCAGCTTGTTACAGAACCCGAACACTGAAGCTTTCTTT.

This clone was observed a single time. The chain combines TRBV11-3 with TRBJ2-2; D may correspond to TRBD1 or TRBD2 (6 bases each). Germline CDR1 SGHNT, CDR2 YENEEA. The V end lost 5 bases, the J end lost 5 bases, and 21 bases lay between the germline ends. The CDR3 consists of 17 residues. This CDR3 is CASSREGWGARTGELFF. The CDR3 DNA follows: TGTGCCAGCAGCCGCGAGGGCTGGGGGGCTAGAACCGGGGAGCTGTTTTTT.